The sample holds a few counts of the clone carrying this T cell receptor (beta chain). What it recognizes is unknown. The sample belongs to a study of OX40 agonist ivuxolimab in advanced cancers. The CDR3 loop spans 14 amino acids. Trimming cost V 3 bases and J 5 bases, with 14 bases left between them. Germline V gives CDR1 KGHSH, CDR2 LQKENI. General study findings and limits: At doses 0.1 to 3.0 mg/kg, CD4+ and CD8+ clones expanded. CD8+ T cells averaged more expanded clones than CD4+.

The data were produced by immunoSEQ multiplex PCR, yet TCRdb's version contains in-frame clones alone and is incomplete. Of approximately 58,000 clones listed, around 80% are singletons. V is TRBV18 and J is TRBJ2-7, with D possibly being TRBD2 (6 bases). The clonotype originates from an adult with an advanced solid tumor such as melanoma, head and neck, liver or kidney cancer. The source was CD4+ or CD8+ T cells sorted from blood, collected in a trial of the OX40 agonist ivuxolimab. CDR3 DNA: TGTGCCAGCTCACCTCTCCAGGGCGGGGACGAGCAGTACTTC. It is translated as CASSPLQGGDEQYF.